The rows below give T cell receptor beta chains drawn from one sample of a study of tumor-infiltrating lymphocytes in primary liver carcinoma. TCRdb re-called the multiplex PCR reads with MiXCR, one entry per CDR3 protein. The sample has approximately 40,000 distinct CDR3 sequences; roughly 69% are singletons. The sample comprised liver tumor tissue from sampling region 4. Every receptor here comes from a man in his forties or fifties with primary liver carcinoma and hepatitis B virus infection. CDR3s include the opening cysteine and the closing phenylalanine or tryptophan. Each record gives: J gene, V gene, D gene, clone size, CDR3 protein, CDR3 DNA. A D gene is named only where the DNA matches it firmly. Size values are once, few and many counts, or a class for expanded clones, and some rows have none.

TRBJ1-6 | TRBV4-1 | TRBD1 | once | CASSQDRGQDQNSPLHF | TGCGCCAGCAGCCAAGATCGGGGACAGGACCAGAACTCACCCCTCCACTTT
TRBJ2-4 | TRBV12-3/TRBV12-4 | - | - | CTSTEGATRNIKYF | TGTACCAGTACGGAGGGGGCGACCCGGAACATTAAGTACTTC
TRBJ2-3 | TRBV11-1 | - | medium-sized | CASSSGGSSVGARTDTQYF | TGTGCCAGCAGCTCTGGGGGAAGCTCTGTTGGAGCCCGCACAGATACGCAGTATTTT
TRBJ2-6 | TRBV28 | - | - | CASSPARDSSGAIVLTF | TGCGCCAGCAGTCCGGCAAGAGACAGCTCTGGGGCCATCGTCCTGACCTTC
TRBJ2-7 | TRBV5-1 | - | once | CTSSARGVSSYEQYF | TGCACCAGCAGCGCCAGGGGGGTGTCGTCCTACGAGCAGTACTTC
TRBJ2-1 | TRBV6-6 | - | medium-sized | CASSPWTDSYNEQFF | TGTGCCAGCAGTCCCTGGACGGACTCCTACAATGAGCAGTTCTTC
TRBJ2-7 | TRBV10-2 | TRBD1 | few | CASSYRGSPYEQSF | TGCGCCAGCAGCTACAGGGGGAGTCCCTACGAGCAGTCCTTC
TRBJ2-7 | TRBV29-1 | - | - | CSAMTSGTGAPNERYF | TGCAGCGCTATGACATCTGGGACCGGCGCTCCCAACGAGCGGTACTTC
TRBJ2-7 | TRBV29-1 | - | - | CGVEDPRGPWREQYF | TGCGGCGTTGAGGATCCGCGGGGCCCCTGGAGGGAGCAGTACTTC
TRBJ1-1 | TRBV4-1 | - | - | CASSQAVLGNPGAFF | TGCGCCAGCAGTCAAGCTGTACTGGGGAACCCTGGAGCTTTCTTT
TRBJ2-1 | TRBV4-1 | - | - | CASSQVKGLNEQFF | TGCGCCAGCAGCCAAGTTAAGGGGTTGAATGAGCAGTTCTTC
TRBJ2-3 | TRBV5-5 | - | - | CAGSLTGGHPDTQYF | TGTGCCGGCAGCTTGACCGGGGGGCACCCAGATACGCAGTATTTT
TRBJ1-5 | TRBV2 | TRBD1 | - | CASRGDRASNQPQHF | TGTGCCAGTAGAGGGGACAGGGCGAGCAATCAGCCCCAGCATTTT
TRBJ1-1 | TRBV19 | - | many | CAVREGGTEAFF | TGTGCCGTTCGGGAGGGTGGCACTGAAGCTTTCTTT
TRBJ2-5 | TRBV29-1 | - | - | CSSGEGQETQYF | TGCAGCTCAGGGGAGGGCCAAGAGACCCAGTACTTC
TRBJ2-2 | TRBV29-1 | TRBD2 | - | CIVGTIAANTGDLFF | TGCATCGTTGGGACTATCGCGGCGAACACCGGGGACCTGTTTTTT
TRBJ2-6 | TRBV2 | - | - | CASRMRSITSSGANVRTF | TGTGCCAGCAGAATGAGGAGTATCACCAGCTCTGGGGCCAACGTCCGGACTTTC